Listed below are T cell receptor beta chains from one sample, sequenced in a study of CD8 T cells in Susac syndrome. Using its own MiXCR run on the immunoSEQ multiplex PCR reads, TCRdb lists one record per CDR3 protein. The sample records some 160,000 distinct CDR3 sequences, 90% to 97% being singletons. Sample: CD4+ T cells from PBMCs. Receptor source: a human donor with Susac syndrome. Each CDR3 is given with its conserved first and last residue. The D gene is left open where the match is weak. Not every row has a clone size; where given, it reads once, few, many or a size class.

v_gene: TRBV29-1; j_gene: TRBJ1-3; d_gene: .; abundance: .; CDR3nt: TGCAGCGTCGCCGACGGAGCCTCTGGAAACACCATATATTTT; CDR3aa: CSVADGASGNTIYF
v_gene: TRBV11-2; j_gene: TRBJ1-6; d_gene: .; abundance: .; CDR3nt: TGTGCCAGCAGCCCAGCGGGGGGGCAGCGTTCACCCCTCCACTTT; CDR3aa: CASSPAGGQRSPLHF
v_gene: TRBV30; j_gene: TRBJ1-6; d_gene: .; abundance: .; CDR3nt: TGTGCCTGGAGTGTACTTAGGGGCCATTCACCCCTCCACTTT; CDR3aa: CAWSVLRGHSPLHF
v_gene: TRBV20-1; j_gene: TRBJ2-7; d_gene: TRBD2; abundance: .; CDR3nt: TGCAGTGCGCGGACTAGCGGGATCGGGTACGAGCAGTACTTC; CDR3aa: CSARTSGIGYEQYF
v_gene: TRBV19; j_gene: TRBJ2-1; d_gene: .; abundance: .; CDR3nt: TGTGCCAGTAGTCTGGAGGGATTTTCCTACAATGAGCAGTTCTTC; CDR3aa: CASSLEGFSYNEQFF
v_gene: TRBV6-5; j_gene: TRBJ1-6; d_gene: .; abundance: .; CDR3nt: TGTGCCAGCAGTTACTCGGCCGGCACCTCAAATAATTCACCCCTCCACTTT; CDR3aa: CASSYSAGTSNNSPLHF
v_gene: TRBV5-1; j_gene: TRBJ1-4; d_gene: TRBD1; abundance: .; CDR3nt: TGCGCCAGTGGAAGACAGGGGGCTAATGAAAAACTGTTTTTT; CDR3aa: CASGRQGANEKLFF
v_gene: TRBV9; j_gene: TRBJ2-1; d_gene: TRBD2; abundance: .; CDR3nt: TGTGCCAGCAGTATTATAGCGGGAAGCTCCTACAATGAGCAGTTCTTC; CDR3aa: CASSIIAGSSYNEQFF
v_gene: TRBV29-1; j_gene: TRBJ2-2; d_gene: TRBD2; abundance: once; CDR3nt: TGCAGCGTCCTGGGAGCGGGAGGTGGGGGGGAGCTGTTTTTT; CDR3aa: CSVLGAGGGGELFF
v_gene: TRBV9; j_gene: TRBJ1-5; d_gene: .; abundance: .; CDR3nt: TGTGCCAGCAGCCCTTTGGGGGGGACCGCTAAACCGAATCAGCCCCAGCATTTT; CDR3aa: CASSPLGGTAKPNQPQHF
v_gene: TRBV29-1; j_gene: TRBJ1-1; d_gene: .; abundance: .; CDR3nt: TGCAGCGTTGCAGTGTCCCTGAACACTGAAGCTTTCTTT; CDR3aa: CSVAVSLNTEAFF
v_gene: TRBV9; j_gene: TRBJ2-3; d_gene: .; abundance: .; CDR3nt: TGTGCCAGCAGCGTCGACTACGGGGTCACAGATACGCAGTATTTT; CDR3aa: CASSVDYGVTDTQYF
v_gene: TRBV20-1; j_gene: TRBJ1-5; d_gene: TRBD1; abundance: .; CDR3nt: TGCAGTGCTGTCGGACAGGAACTTATTAGCAATCAGCCCCAGCATTTT; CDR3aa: CSAVGQELISNQPQHF
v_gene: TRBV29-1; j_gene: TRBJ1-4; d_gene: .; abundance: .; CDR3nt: TGCAGCGTTGAAGGTGACATTAATGAAAAACTGTTTTTT; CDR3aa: CSVEGDINEKLFF
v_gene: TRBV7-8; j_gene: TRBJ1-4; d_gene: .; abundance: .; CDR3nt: TGTGCCAGCAGCTTAGCAACCGGGATCCATGAAAAACTGTTTTTT; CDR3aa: CASSLATGIHEKLFF
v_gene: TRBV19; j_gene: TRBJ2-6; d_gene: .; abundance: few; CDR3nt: TGTGCCAGTAGCCTACAGGGTGCTGGGGCCAACGTCCTGACTTTC; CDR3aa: CASSLQGAGANVLTF
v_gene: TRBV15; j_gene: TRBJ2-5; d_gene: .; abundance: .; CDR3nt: TGTGCCACCAGCAGAGTGGTCAGCCAAGAGACCCAGTACTTC; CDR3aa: CATSRVVSQETQYF
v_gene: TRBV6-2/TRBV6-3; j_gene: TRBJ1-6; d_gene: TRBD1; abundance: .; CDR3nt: TGTGCCAGCACTTGGACAGGGAAGAATTCACCCCTCCACTTT; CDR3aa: CASTWTGKNSPLHF
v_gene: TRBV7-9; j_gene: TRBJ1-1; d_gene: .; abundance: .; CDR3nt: TGTGCCAGCAGCCTGTCCGGAGGGGCTTTTAACACTGAAGCTTTCTTT; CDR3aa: CASSLSGGAFNTEAFF
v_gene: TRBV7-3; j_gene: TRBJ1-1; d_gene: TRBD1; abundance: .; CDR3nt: TGTGCCAGCAGCTCTATTCCCGGGACAGGAGCTTTCTTT; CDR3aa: CASSSIPGTGAFF
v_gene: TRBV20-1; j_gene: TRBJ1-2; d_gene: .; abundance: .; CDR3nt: TGCAGTGCTAGTGGTCCAGCGAGGGACTATGGCTACACCTTC; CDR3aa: CSASGPARDYGYTF
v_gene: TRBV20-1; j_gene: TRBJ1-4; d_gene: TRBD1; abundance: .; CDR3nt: TGCAGTGCTAGAGATGCGAAGGGGGCGCACGGTGAAAAACTGTTTTTT; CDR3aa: CSARDAKGAHGEKLFF
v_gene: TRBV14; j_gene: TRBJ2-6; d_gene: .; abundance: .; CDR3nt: TGTGCCAGCAGCCAAGGACAGGTATACTCTGGGGCCAACGTCCTGACTTTC; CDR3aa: CASSQGQVYSGANVLTF
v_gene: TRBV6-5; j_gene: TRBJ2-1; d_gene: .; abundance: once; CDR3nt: TGTGCCAGCGGGAATGGTGAGCAGTTCTTC; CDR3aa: CASGNGEQFF
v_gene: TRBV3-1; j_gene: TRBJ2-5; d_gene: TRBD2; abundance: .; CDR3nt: TGTGCCAGCAGCCAGCGGGAGTACGGGACCCAGTACTTC; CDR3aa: CASSQREYGTQYF
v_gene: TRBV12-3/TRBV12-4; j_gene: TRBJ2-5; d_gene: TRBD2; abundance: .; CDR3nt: TGTGCCAGCAGGAGTAGCGGGAGTGGGAAGACCCAGTACTTC; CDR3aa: CASRSSGSGKTQYF
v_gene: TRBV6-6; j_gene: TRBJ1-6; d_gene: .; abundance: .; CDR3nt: TGTGCCAGCAGCCTCGACCGGAGCTCCTATAATTCACCCCTCCACTTT; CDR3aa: CASSLDRSSYNSPLHF
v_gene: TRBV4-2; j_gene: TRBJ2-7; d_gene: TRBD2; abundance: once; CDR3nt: TGTGCCAGCAGCCAAGGCCCTCGACTAGCGGGAGTTTCCGAGCAGTACTTC; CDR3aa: CASSQGPRLAGVSEQYF
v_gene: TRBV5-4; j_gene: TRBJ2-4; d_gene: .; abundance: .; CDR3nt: TGTGCCAGCAGCTTGGAAGGTGGGGCTGGCAAAAACATTCAGTACTTC; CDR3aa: CASSLEGGAGKNIQYF
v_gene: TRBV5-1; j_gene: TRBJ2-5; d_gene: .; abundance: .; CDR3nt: TGCGCCAGCAGCTTGGCTACTGGGCGGGAGACCCAGTACTTC; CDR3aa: CASSLATGRETQYF
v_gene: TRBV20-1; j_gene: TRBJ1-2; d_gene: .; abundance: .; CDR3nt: TGCAGTGCTAGAGAGCGACAGTCTGTTGACTACACCTTC; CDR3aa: CSARERQSVDYTF
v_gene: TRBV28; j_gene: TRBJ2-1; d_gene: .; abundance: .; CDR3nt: TGTGCCAGCAGTCCTACAGGGTTTGAGCAGTTCTTC; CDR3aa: CASSPTGFEQFF
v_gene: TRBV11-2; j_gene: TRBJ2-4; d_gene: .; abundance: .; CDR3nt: TGTGCCAGCAGCTTAGAGGGGGGCCTAGCCAAAAACATTCAGTACTTC; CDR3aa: CASSLEGGLAKNIQYF
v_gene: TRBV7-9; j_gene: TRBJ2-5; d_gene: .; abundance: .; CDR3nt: TGTGCCAGCAGCTTATACAGGGATCAAGAGACCCAGTACTTC; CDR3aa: CASSLYRDQETQYF
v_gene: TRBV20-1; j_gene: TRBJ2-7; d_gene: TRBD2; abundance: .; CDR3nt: TGCACTTTGGATAGCGGGAGGGCCGGGAAGCAGTACTTC; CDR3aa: CTLDSGRAGKQYF
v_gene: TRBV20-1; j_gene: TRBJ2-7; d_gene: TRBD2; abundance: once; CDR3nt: TGCAGTGCTAGAGAGGGCGGGGGTGTGAGGGAGCAGTACTTC; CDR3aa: CSAREGGGVREQYF
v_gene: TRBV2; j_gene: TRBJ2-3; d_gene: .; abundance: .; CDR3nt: TGTGCCGGGCGGGACCATTACACAGATACGCAGTATTTT; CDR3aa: CAGRDHYTDTQYF
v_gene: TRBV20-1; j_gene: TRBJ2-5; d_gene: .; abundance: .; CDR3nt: TGCAGTGCTCTAGACCTCCAAGAGACCCAGTACTTC; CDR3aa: CSALDLQETQYF
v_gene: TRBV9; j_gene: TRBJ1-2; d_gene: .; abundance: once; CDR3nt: TGTGCCAGCAGCGTAGGGTTAGGTGGTAACTATGGCTACACCTTC; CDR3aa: CASSVGLGGNYGYTF
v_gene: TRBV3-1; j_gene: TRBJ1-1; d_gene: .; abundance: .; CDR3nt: TGTGCCAGCAGCCGAACAGGGATGGGGGACACTGAAGCTTTCTTT; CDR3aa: CASSRTGMGDTEAFF
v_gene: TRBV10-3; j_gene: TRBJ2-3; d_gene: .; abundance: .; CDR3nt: TGTGCCATCAGTGGAGGGGGAGCCAGAGATACGCAGTATTTT; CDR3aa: CAISGGGARDTQYF
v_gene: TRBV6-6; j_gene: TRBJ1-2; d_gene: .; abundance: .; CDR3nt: TGTGCCAGCACCGACAGCCCCTATGGCTACACCTTC; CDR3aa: CASTDSPYGYTF
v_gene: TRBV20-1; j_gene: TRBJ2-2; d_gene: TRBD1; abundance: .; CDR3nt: TGCAGTGCTTCAGACAGGGCCGCCGGGGAGCTGTTTTTT; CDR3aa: CSASDRAAGELFF
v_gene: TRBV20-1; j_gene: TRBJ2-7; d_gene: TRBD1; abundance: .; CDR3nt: TGCAGTGCAAAGGAGTCGGGACAGGGCCTTTACGAGCAGTACTTC; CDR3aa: CSAKESGQGLYEQYF
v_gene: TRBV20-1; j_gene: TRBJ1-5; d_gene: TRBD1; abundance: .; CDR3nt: TGCAGTGCCGCGGACAGGCGGACCAATCAGCCCCAGCATTTT; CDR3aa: CSAADRRTNQPQHF
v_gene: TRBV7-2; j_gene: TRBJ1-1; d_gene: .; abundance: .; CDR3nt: TGTGCCAGCAGCTTTGGAGGCCCGAACACTGAAGCTTTCTTT; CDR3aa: CASSFGGPNTEAFF
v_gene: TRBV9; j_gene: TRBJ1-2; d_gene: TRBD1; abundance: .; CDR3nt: TGTGCCAGCGGGGTTTCCGGGACAGGGCTCTATGGCTACACCTTC; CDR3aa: CASGVSGTGLYGYTF
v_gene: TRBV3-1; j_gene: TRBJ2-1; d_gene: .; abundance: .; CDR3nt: TGTGCCGGCAGACGACAGAACAATGAGCAGTTCTTC; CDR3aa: CAGRRQNNEQFF
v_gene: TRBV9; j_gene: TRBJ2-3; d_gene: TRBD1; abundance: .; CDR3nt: TGTGCCAGTGGGCCCAGGGGGCATAGCACAGATACGCAGTATTTT; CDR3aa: CASGPRGHSTDTQYF
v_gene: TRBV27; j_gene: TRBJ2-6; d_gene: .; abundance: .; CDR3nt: TGTGCCAGCAGTGTCGACATCTCTGGGGCCAACGTCCTGACTTTC; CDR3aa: CASSVDISGANVLTF
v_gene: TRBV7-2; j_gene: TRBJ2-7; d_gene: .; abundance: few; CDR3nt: TGTGCCAGCAGCCCCCCAAGCTACGAGCAGTACTTC; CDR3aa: CASSPPSYEQYF